This T cell receptor beta chain stems from a study of cytomegalovirus exposure and HLA in healthy donors (dated by TCRdb to about 2017). Notes on the research overall: According to an earlier analysis of 550 to 750 of the donors, roughly 180 million T cells yielded 117 million unique TCR beta sequences and about 300 Gb of sequence data. About 280 gigabases of sequencing data and approximately 85 million unique TCR sequences were included in an early release covering over 600 HLA-typed donors. Of the roughly 400 genotyped donors, 65% to 90% were placed in the genetic ancestry cluster associated with self-reported Caucasian donors. The study aimed to test whether signatures of past pathogen exposure could be identified by cataloging public T cell receptors. The study used immunosequencing to profile the T cell repertoires of more than 650 subjects and linked those repertoires to cytomegalovirus serostatus. Along with the approximately 670-subject first cohort, a separate validation cohort of over a hundred different subjects was used. The study combined high-throughput TCR immunosequencing, statistical association of individual TCRs with disease status, and machine learning to predict cytomegalovirus infection status. A later analysis re-examined previously published TCR beta repertoires from more than 650 donors and added high-resolution HLA genotyping to investigate patterns of TCR occurrence. Rather than drawing on any new phenotypic data, the later analysis identified candidate immune exposures from TCR beta sequences and the way those sequences occurred across donors. An earlier analysis of about 620 of the donors applied high-throughput TCR beta sequencing to assess whether each TCR beta V gene segment acted as functional or pseudogenic. Donor age, sex, ethnicity and CMV serostatus were collected together with the repertoire data. A later genetic analysis used genome-wide SNP genotypes for about 60% of the roughly 700 donors, treating that subset as a discovery cohort. All discovery cohort repertoires had been generated using a single sequencing platform. Class I and class II HLA loci were covered by the typing at four-digit resolution. Typing coverage varied by locus: roughly 620-640 donors for A, B, C, DRB1 and DQB1; roughly 500 for DQA1; nearly 610 for DPA1; around 490 for DPB1. Because of strong linkage in the cohort, 5 or 6 DR-DQ haplotypes were treated as single units for association and clustering. Among about 410 genotyped donors of the cohort, an average of roughly 230,000 unique TCR beta nucleotide sequences was sequenced per donor, of which about 20% were non-productive.

CDR1 and CDR2 are read off the germline V gene (reference sequence) as SGHKS and YYEKEE. The CDR3, from cysteine to phenylalanine, totals 15 residues. The sequence is cut down to CDR3 DNA, 45 bases in frame from base 1. V sheds 0 bases and J sheds 0 bases, leaving 7 bases between their ends. The study at large found these results: The study gave a list of more than 150 TCR beta chains associated with cytomegalovirus. A further reported finding was that TCR beta sequences accurately predicted the HLA-A and HLA-B alleles for most subjects in the first cohort. A later analysis associated approximately 17,000 TCR beta sequences with specific HLA alleles at a false discovery rate of 0.05. In a later analysis, HLA-associated TCR beta chains showed more clonal expansion and lower generation probabilities than non-associated chains that were equally common. A later genetic analysis reported fewer N-insertions in productive TCRs among donors in an Asian-associated ancestry cluster than the roughly 700-donor mean. Because some donors lacked HLA typing at each locus, the association tests relied only on the typed subset. The presence/absence analyses assumed that sequencing depth was roughly uniform across donors, and that assumption may not be true. In an earlier analysis of around 600 of the donors, most TCR beta V segments appeared in productive rearrangements about 87% or about 30% of the time, broadly matching IMGT annotations. The classifier was reported to diagnose cytomegalovirus status with high specificity and sensitivity in both the original cohort and the validation cohort. The 87-base-pair reads could not distinguish some IMGT-functional V segments, including TRBV6-2 and TRBV6-3, so those segments were excluded. A few of the identified cytomegalovirus-associated TCR beta chains were confirmed in vitro to be specific for cytomegalovirus antigens. Strong co-occurrence of HLA alleles, especially DR and DQ, made assigning TCR associations to individual alleles difficult. A group of highly shared sequence variants was considered likely to be a technical artifact of the sequencing pipeline. The authors suggested that the approach could potentially be generalized to other disease states and immunological phenotypes. In a later analysis, most CMV-associated TCR beta chains were found to appear HLA-restricted, with HLA associations seemingly driven largely by CMV exposure. Because counts were too low, seventeen rarely observed V segments, including chromosome 9 orphons, were left out of the earlier analysis of roughly 600 of the donors. A later analysis found that TCR association rates varied across HLA loci, with DRB1 alleles showing the most associated TCRs and HLA-C alleles the fewest. Linkage disequilibrium might explain the correlated functional status among segregating V segments, but an unknown experimental factor could not be excluded. Across donors, most TCR sequences were observed very rarely, whereas some public TCRs were present in many individuals. According to a later analysis, parvovirus B19, influenza, CMV and Epstein-Barr virus appeared linked to several top co-occurrence clusters. Only TCR beta chains were sequenced in this cohort, and the absence of alpha or paired-chain data limited detectable features. A later genetic analysis associated a missense DCLRE1C variant with V-gene and J-gene trimming of TCR beta chains, and an independent cohort replicated the association. CMV serostatus was the only immune exposure information available for the cohort.

Concerning this clone: Its antigen specificity is not known. No base qualities exist here, and no much larger clone lies one base off it.

The cohort comprised around 690 healthy bone marrow donors. Cohort members were all nominally healthy when sampled, although unrecorded immune exposures were likely present. The donor was CMV seropositive and was included in the group of 289 seropositive cohort members. A peripheral blood sample was provided by each donor, and peripheral blood mononuclear cells were used for TCR beta sequencing. Genomic DNA was extracted from the blood cell samples with the Qiagen DNeasy Blood Extraction Kit. Receptor libraries were prepared by the immunoSEQ multiplex PCR assay. The multiplex PCR relied on a mix of 60 forward primers for TCR Vbeta segments and 13 reverse primers for TCR Jbeta segments. The CDR3 region of rearranged TCR beta genes was amplified from genomic DNA by a multiplex PCR assay. Amplified TCR beta libraries were sequenced as 87-base-pair reads on the Illumina HiSeq System. Concerning the study's data processing: Across the 600 to 700 repertoires, a later analysis counted 75 million to 90 million unique TCR beta chains, approximately 10 million of which were shared by at least two donors. Raw reads were error-corrected and collapsed into unique sequences with a nearest-neighbor algorithm that merged closely related sequences to remove PCR and sequencing errors. Alignment of CDR3 sequences to IMGT reference sequences was used to assign V, D and J gene segments. For a sequence to be retained, a match of at least six nucleotides to both a V gene segment and a J gene segment was required. A rearrangement counted as productive if the CDR3 had no stop codons and remained in frame with V and J, and every other rearrangement counted as non-productive. CDR3 was defined according to IMGT convention as the region running from the second conserved V-encoded cysteine to the conserved J-encoded phenylalanine. The earlier analysis of some 550 of the donors excluded any sequence lacking an unambiguous match to a single V gene segment. In an earlier analysis of approximately 500 of the donors, a V segment was called functional when productive rearrangements were above 56.7%, and segregating when the standard deviation between donors exceeded 5%. A statistical classification framework was built to diagnose cytomegalovirus status from the catalog of TCR beta chain sequences. In a later analysis, V and J genes were assigned by comparing TCR nucleotide sequences against IMGT/GENE-DB human TR gene sequences. A later analysis assigned CDR3 sequences and most-parsimonious VDJ recombination scenarios with the TCRdist pipeline. In a later analysis, every TCR beta chain was defined by the combination of its CDR3 amino acid sequence and its V-gene family, and reads without a unique V-gene family were dropped. To address suspected cross-contamination and a sequencing artifact, a later analysis removed approximately 600 highly shared, low-generation-probability nucleotide sequences. In a later analysis, a clonal expansion index for each public chain was calculated from normalized within-repertoire ranks of inferred template counts. A later analysis computed generation probabilities with a VDJ recombination model fitted to out-of-frame rearrangements, and checked the results against IGoR. Hypergeometric tests were used in a later analysis to score TCR-TCR, TCR-HLA and TCR-CMV co-occurrence, with a repertoire-size bias correction applied to the TCR pairs. A later analysis estimated false discovery rates by permuting HLA or CMV assignments 20 times. A later analysis grouped co-occurring TCRs with DBSCAN, adding TCRdist sequence similarity when clustering within HLA-allele-positive subsets. Co-occurrence clustering excluded repertoires with fewer than 30,000 or more than 120,000 public chains, plus five with anomalous nucleotide sharing. In TCRdb, the immuneACCESS table is reduced to in-frame sequences with V and J assigned. These tables do not hold every clone; where another copy was compared, an unresolved V gene accounts for under half, and the others remain unexplained. The DNA was the basis for D and trimming; V, J and clone size are from that table. The table for this sample lists around 110,000 clones; about four fifths of them were counted only once. The ten largest clonotypes hold around 6.4% of the sample.

Recombination linked TRBV5-5 to TRBJ1-5, with the D gene not clear enough to name. The receptor comes from a woman aged 50 to 60 in good health and CMV-seropositive. Sequenced material: PBMCs. The CDR3 sequence is CASSLVANSNQPQHF. The sequence in DNA is TGTGCCAGCAGCTTGGTAGCTAATAGCAATCAGCCCCAGCATTTT. Reference TRBV5-5 and TRBJ1-5 proteins supply the regions before and after the CDR3; the full variable domain is: DAGVTQSPTHLIKTRGQQVTLRCSPISGHKSVSWYQQVLGQGPQFIFQYYEKEERGRGNFPDRFSARQFPNYSSELNVNALLLGDSALYLCASSLVANSNQPQHFGDGTRLSIL.